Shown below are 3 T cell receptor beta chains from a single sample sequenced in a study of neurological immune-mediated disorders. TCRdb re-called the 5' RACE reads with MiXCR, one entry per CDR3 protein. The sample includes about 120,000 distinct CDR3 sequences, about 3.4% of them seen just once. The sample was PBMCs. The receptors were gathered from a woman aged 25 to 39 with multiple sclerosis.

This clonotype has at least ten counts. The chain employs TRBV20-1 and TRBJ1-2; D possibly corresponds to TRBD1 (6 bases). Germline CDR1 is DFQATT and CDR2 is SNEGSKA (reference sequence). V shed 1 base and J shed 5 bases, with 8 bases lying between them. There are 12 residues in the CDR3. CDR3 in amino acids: CSARVTGYGYTF. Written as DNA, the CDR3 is TGCAGTGCTAGAGTTACAGGGTATGGCTACACCTTC.

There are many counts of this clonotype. Here the CDR3 DNA reads TGCAGCGTTGCCCCCTACTATGGCTACACCTTC. This translates into CSVAPYYGYTF. The rearrangement uses TRBV29-1 and TRBJ1-2; no firm D call. CDR1 is SQVTM and CDR2 is ANQGSEA in the germline V gene. The CDR3 has 11 amino acids. V was clipped by 4 bases and J by 3 bases, with 6 bases between them.

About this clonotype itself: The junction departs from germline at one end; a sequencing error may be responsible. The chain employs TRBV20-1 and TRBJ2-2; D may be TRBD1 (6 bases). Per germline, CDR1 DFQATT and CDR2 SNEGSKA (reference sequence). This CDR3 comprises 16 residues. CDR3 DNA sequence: TGCAGTGCTAGAGATCTGACAGGCATGGACACCGGGGAGCTGATTTTT. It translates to CSARDLTGMDTGELIF.